One and the same sample provided the 10 T cell receptor beta chains below, sequenced in a study of T cell repertoires in cytomegalovirus infection. TCRdb reanalysed the reads using MiXCR and keeps one entry per CDR3 protein. The sample includes almost 500,000 distinct CDR3 sequences, roughly 12% of them seen just once. The sequenced material came from PBMCs. Receptors originate from a human donor in good health (CMV status not recorded). Some clones in this sample may be carry-over from other donors' samples.

This chain links TRBV20-1 with TRBJ1-1; TRBD1 might be the D (6 bases). There are 14 residues in the CDR3. Trimming shortened V by 5 bases and J by 5 bases, and 18 bases separated the two germline ends. The germline V gene encodes CDR1 DFQATT and CDR2 SNEGSKA (reference sequence). CDR3 sequence (DNA): TGCAGTGCTTCCGCGCCGGGGGCGAGTACTGAAGCTTTCTTT. Translation gives CSASAPGASTEAFF.

This clonotype has a count of ten or more. The V call is TRBV10-3, the J call TRBJ1-5; D ambiguous. The CDR3 sequence is 14 residues long. CDR1 is ENHRY, CDR2 SYGVKD, per germline. V was shortened by 2 bases and J by 0 bases, with 5 bases between the two germline ends. CDR3 loop: CAISEGDSNQPQHF. The DNA for the CDR3 is TGTGCCATCAGTGAGGGGGATAGCAATCAGCCCCAGCATTTT.

This clonotype has at least ten counts. The chain carries TRBV7-8 and TRBJ1-2; no clear D gene. V was clipped by 4 bases and J by 7 bases, with 10 bases between them. Germline CDR1 SGHVS, CDR2 FQNEAQ. This CDR3 has 12 amino acids. The CDR3 DNA reads TGTGCCAGCAGCTCCATCGACCTTGGCTACACCTTC. It codes for CASSSIDLGYTF.

The table lists this clonotype with many counts. The chain uses TRBV7-8 and TRBJ1-4; TRBD1 aligns across 11 bases. The V and J ends lost 3 bases and 7 bases, in that order; junction bases with no gene match: 7. The CDR3 has 16 residues. CDR1 and CDR2 (germline): SGHVS, FQNEAQ. CDR3 in DNA: TGTGCCAGCAGCTTCCTCGGGACAGGGGGTCGTGAAAAACTGTTTTTT. It yields the protein CASSFLGTGGREKLFF.

The sample holds many counts of this clonotype. The gene calls are TRBV5-1 and TRBJ2-7, with 8 bases aligning to TRBD2. The V gene's germline CDR1 is SGHRS and CDR2 YFSETQ. V was pared by 4 bases and J by 5 bases, with 11 bases of the junction left unmatched. The CDR3 is 15 amino acids. Written as DNA, the CDR3 is TGCGCCAGCAGCCTTCCCCAGCAGCGGGAGAACGAGCAGTACTTC. It translates to CASSLPQQRENEQYF.

In this sample, this clonotype turned up many times. V gene TRBV7-8 combines with J gene TRBJ1-5; the D is unclear. CDR1 and CDR2 (germline): SGHVS, FQNEAQ. The CDR3 sequence is 16 residues long. V gave up 5 bases and J gave up 1 base, with 15 bases separating them. The CDR3 nucleotides read TGTGCCAGCAGCGCAGCCGGGCCTCTGAGCAATCAGCCCCAGCATTTT. This translates into CASSAAGPLSNQPQHF.

A few counts support this clonotype. The chain employs TRBV30 and TRBJ2-7, with 7 bases lining up with TRBD1. The germline CDR1 and CDR2 sequences are GTSNPN and SVGIG (reference sequence). CDR3 length equals 16 residues. Losses at the gene ends were 3 bases for V and 3 bases for J; bases not matched to a gene: 14. The CDR3 loop reads CAWSLKSGQLLYEQYF. The CDR3 bases are TGTGCCTGGAGCCTAAAATCGGGACAGCTTCTCTACGAGCAGTACTTC.

In its sample, this clonotype was seen a few times. The V gene is TRBV3-1, the J gene TRBJ2-7; 11 nucleotides agree with TRBD2. Trimming at V came to 1 base and at J to 2 bases, leaving 7 bases not matched to a gene. The CDR3 consists of 17 residues. Germline lookup yields CDR1 LGHDT and CDR2 YNNKEL (reference sequence). The CDR3 loop reads CASSQVFSGGDAYEQYF. The CDR3 DNA is TGTGCCAGCAGCCAAGTTTTTAGCGGGGGGGATGCCTACGAGCAGTACTTC.

As to this clonotype: This may be a read error, as it is one base from a much larger clone. V gene TRBV6-6 combines with J gene TRBJ1-3; 8 positions match TRBD1. Looked up from germline, CDR1 is MNHNY and CDR2 is SVGAGI (reference sequence). The CDR3 is 12 amino acids. CDR3 loop: CVSISGGNTIYF. Here the CDR3 DNA reads TGTGTCAGCATATCAGGGGGCAACACCATATATTTT.

In this sample, this clonotype turned up a few times. The gene calls are TRBV5-4 and TRBJ2-7; TRBD2 agrees at 8 bases. V shed 0 bases and J 3 bases; nucleotides not matched to a gene: 5. CDR1 and CDR2 from the germline V gene are SGHNT and YYREEE (reference sequence). This CDR3 has 15 residues. The CDR3 coding sequence is TGTGCCAGCAGCTTGGCCAGCGGGAGCCTCTACGAGCAGTACTTC. This sequence encodes CASSLASGSLYEQYF.